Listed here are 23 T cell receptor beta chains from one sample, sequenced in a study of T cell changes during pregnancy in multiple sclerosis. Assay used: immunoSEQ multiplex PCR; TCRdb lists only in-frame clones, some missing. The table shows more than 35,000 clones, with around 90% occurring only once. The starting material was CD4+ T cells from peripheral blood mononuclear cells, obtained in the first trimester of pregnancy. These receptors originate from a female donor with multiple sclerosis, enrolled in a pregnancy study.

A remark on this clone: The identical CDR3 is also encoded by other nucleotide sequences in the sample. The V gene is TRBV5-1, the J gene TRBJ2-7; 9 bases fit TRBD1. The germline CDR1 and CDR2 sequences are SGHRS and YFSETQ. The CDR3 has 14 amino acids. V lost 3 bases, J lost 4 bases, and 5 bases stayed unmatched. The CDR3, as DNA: TGCGCCAGCAGCTCCGGGACAGGGTCATACGAGCAGTACTTC. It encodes CASSSGTGSYEQYF.

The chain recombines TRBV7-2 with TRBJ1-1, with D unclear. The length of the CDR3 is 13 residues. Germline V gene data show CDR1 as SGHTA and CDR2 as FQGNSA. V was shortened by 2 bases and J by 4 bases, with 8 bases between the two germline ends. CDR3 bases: TGTGCCAGCAGCTTATATCGGGGCACTGAAGCTTTCTTT. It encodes CASSLYRGTEAFF.

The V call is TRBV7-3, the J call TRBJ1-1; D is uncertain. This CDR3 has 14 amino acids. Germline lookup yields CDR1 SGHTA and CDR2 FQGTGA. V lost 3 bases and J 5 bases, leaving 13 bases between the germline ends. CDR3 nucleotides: TGTGCCAGCAGCTTGCGAGGGTTGGAAACTGAAGCTTTCTTT. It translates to CASSLRGLETEAFF. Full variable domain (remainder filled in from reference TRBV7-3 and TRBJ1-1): GAGVSQTPSNKVTEKGKYVELRCDPISGHTALYWYRQSLGQGPEFLIYFQGTGAADDSGLPNDRFFAVRPEGSVSTLKIQRTERGDSAVYLCASSLRGLETEAFFGQGTRLTVV.

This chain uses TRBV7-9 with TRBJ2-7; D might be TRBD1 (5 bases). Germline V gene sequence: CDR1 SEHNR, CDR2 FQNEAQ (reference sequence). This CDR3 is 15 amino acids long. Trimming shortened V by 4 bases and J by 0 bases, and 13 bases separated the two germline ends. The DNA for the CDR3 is TGTGCCAGCAGCTCGGGTATCAGGGCCTCCTACGAGCAGTACTTC. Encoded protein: CASSSGIRASYEQYF.

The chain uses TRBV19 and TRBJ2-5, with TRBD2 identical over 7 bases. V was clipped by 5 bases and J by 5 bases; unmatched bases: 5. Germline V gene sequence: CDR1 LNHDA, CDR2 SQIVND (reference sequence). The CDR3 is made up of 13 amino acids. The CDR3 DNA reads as TGTGCCAGTAGTCCGACTAGCTCGGAGACCCAGTACTTC. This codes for CASSPTSSETQYF.

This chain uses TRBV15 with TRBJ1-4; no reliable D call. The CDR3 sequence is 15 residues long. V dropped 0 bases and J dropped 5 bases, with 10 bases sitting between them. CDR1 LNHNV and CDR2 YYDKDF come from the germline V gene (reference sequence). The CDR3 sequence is CATSRDPRSNEKLFF. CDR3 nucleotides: TGTGCCACCAGCAGAGATCCTCGGTCGAATGAAAAACTGTTTTTT.

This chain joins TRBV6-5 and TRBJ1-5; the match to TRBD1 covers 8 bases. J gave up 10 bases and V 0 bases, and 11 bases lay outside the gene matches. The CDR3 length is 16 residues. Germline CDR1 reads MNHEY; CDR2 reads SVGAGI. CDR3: CASSYSGPRGPAPQHF. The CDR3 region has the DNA TGTGCCAGCAGTTACTCGGGGCCCAGGGGGCCCGCACCCCAGCATTTT.

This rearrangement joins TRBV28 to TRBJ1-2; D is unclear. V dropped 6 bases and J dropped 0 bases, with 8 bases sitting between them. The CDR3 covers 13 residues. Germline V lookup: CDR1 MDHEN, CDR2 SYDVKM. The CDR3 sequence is CASSNSPNYGYTF. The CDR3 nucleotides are TGTGCCAGCAGCAACTCACCTAACTATGGCTACACCTTC.

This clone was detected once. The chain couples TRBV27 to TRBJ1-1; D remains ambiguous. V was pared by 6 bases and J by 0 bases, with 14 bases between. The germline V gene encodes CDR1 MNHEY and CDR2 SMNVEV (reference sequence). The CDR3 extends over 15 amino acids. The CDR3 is CASRLGTTMNTEAFF. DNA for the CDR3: TGTGCCAGCAGGTTAGGTACAACTATGAACACTGAAGCTTTCTTT.

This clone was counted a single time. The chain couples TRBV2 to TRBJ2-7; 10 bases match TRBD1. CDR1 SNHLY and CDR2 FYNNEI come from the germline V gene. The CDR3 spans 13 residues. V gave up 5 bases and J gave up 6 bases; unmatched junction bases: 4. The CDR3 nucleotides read TGTGCCAGCAGTCCCGGGACAGGGGTCGAGCAGTACTTC. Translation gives CASSPGTGVEQYF.

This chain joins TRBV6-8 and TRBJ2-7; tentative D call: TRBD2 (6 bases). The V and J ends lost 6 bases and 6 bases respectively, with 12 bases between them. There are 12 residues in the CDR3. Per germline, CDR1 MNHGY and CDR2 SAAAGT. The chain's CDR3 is CASRALAREQYF. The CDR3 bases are TGTGCCAGCAGGGCCCTAGCGCGCGAGCAGTACTTC.

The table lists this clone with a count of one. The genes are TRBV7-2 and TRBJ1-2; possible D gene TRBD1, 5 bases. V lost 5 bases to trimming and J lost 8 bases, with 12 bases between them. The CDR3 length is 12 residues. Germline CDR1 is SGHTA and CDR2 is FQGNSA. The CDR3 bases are TGTGCCAGCAGCGGGCAGGGTGGAGGCTACACCTTC. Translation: CASSGQGGGYTF.

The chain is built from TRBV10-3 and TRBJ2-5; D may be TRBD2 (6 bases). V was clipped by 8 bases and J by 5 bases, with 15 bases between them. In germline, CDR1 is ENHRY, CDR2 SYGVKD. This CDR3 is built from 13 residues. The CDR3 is CAIRSGVGETQYF. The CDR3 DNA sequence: TGTGCCATCCGGTCGGGGGTTGGGGAGACCCAGTACTTC.

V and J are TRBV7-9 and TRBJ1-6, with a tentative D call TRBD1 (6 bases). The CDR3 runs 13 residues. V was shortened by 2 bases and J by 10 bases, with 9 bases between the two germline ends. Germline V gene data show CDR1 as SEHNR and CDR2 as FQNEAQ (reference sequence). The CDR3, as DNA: TGTGCCAGCAGCTTACAGGGGAACTCACCCCTCCACTTT. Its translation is CASSLQGNSPLHF.

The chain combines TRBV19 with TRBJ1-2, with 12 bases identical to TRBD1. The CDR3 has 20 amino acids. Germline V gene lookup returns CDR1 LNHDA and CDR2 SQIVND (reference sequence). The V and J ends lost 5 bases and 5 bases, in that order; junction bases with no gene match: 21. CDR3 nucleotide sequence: TGTGCCAGTAGTGAACATTTCCCCGGGACAGGGGGCTCGGCGAGATATGGCTACACCTTC. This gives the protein CASSEHFPGTGGSARYGYTF. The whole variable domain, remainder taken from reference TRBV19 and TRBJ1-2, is DGGITQSPKYLFRKEGQNVTLSCEQNLNHDAMYWYRQDPGQGLRLIYYSQIVNDFQKGDIAEGYSVSREKKESFPLTVTSAQKNPTAFYLCASSEHFPGTGGSARYGYTFGSGTRLTVV.

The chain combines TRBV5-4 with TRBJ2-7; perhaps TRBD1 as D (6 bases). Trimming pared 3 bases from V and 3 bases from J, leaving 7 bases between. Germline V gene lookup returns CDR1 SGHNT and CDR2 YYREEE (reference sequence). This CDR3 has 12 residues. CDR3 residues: CASSWDNYEQYF. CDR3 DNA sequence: TGTGCCAGCAGCTGGGACAACTACGAGCAGTACTTC.

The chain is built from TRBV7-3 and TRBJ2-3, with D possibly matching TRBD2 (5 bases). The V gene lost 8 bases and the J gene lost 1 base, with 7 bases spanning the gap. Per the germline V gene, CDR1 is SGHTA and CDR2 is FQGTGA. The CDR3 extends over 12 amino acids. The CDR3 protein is CASSRGTDTQYF. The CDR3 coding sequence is TGTGCCAGCTCGAGGGGCACAGATACGCAGTATTTT.

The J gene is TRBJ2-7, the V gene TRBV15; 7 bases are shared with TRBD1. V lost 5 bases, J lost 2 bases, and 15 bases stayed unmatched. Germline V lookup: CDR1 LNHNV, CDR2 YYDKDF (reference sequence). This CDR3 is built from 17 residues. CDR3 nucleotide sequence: TGTGCCACCAGCGTTACACATTCCGGGACAGCTCCCTACGAGCAGTACTTC. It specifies CATSVTHSGTAPYEQYF.

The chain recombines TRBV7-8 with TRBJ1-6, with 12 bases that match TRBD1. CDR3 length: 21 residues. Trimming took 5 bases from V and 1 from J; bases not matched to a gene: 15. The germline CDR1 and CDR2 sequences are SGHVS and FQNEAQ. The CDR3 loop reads CASSPNSGTGGAGSYNSPLHF. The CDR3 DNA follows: TGTGCCAGCAGCCCTAATTCCGGGACAGGGGGCGCGGGGTCCTATAATTCACCCCTCCACTTT.

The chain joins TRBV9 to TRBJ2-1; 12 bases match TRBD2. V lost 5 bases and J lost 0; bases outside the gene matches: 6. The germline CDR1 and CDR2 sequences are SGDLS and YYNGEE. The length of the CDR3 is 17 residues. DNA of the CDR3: TGTGCCAGCAGTCCCCTAGCGGGGGGGCGCTCCTACAATGAGCAGTTCTTC. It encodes CASSPLAGGRSYNEQFF.

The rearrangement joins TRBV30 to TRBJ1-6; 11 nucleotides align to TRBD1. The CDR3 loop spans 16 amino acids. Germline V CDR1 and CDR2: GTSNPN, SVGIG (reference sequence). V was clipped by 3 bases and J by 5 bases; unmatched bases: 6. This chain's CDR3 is CAWRAGTGGDNSPLHF. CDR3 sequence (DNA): TGTGCCTGGAGGGCCGGGACAGGGGGGGATAATTCACCCCTCCACTTT.

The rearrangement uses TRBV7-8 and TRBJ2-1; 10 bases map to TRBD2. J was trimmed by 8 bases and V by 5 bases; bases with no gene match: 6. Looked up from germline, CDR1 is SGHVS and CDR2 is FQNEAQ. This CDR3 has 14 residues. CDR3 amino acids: CASSKSGGAYEQFF. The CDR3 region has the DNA TGTGCCAGCAGCAAAAGCGGGGGGGCGTATGAGCAGTTCTTC.

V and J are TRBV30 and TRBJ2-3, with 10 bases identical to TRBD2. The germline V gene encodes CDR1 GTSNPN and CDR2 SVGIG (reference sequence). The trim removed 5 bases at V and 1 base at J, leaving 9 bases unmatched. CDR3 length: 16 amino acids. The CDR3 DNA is TGTGCCTGGGGTGGGGGAGGGACTAGCGGCACAGATACGCAGTATTTT. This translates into CAWGGGGTSGTDTQYF.